The entry below describes one T cell receptor beta chain. This specimen comes from a study of blood T cell repertoires in COVID-19. About the research overall: Nucleic acid was either cDNA or gDNA, and it came from T cells, B-cell-depleted T cells, or PBMCs.

Methods used by the authors: Counts of nucleated cells, estimated from reference gene primer amplification, were obtained. Clones were sequenced by immunoSEQ multiplex PCR, and TCRdb holds only the in-frame ones, with some missing. V and J calls plus clone size are reproduced from that table; the DNA served to infer D and trimming. The data contain over 40,000 clones, approximately 86% of them seen just once; the ten biggest clones take up roughly 4.5%. The CDR3 is 15 amino acids. In germline, CDR1 is LNHDA, CDR2 SQIVND (reference sequence). The V and J ends lost 6 bases and 2 bases, in that order; junction bases with no gene match: 8.

Sequencing was carried out using peripheral blood. J is TRBJ2-5 and V is TRBV19; 8 bases align to TRBD1. The TCR sequence derives from an elderly man with active COVID-19. CDR3 in amino acids: CASSRADRVQETQYF. The CDR3 DNA follows: TGTGCCAGTAGCCGAGCGGACAGGGTACAAGAGACCCAGTACTTC.